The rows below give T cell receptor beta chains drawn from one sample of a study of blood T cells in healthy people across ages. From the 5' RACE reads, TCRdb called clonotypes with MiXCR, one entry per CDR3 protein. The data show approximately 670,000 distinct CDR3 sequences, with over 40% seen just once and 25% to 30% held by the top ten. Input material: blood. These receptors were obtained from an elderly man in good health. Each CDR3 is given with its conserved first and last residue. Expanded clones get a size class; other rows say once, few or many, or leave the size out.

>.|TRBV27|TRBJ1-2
CASSPRLLRGAGYTF
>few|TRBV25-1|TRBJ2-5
CASSEGARSETQYF
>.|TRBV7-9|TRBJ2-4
CASSLNGRVNIQYF
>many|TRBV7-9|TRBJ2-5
CASSLSGQLKETQYF
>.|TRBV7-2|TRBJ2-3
CASSLRGGGVGDTQYF
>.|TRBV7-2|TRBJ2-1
CASSLESRAHEQFF
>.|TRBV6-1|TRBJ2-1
CASSRTSTSPSYNEQFF
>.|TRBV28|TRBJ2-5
CASSPPGLAGVETQYF
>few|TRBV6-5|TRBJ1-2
CASSYSGQSNYGYTF
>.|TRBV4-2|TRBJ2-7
CASSTIRVSEQYF
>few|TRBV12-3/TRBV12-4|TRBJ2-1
CASSPLRGGPAYNEQFF
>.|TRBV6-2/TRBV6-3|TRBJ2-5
CASSHVKETQYF
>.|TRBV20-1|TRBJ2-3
CSALQTGGSTDTQYF
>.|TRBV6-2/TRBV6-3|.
CASSYLRGAYNEQYF
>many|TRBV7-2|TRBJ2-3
CASSFGLAGGDTQYF
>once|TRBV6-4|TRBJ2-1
CASSVGTESNEQFF
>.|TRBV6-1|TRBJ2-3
CASRASGQGSDTQYF
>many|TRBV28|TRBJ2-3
CASSGGPANTDTQYF
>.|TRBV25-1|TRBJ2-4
CASFRDSIPLAKNIQYF
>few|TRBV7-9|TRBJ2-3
CASSKRGQTSTDTQYF
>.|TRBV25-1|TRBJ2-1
CASSEARRGEQFF
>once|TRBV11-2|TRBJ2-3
CASSLERSSTDTQYF
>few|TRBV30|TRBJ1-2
CAWSPNLGYYGYTF
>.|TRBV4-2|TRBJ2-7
CASSLEPRSSYEQYF
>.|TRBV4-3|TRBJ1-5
CASSQGSGMNKPQHF
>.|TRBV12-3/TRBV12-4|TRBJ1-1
CASSSPRGSGSPNEAFF
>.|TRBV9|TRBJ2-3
CASSIEGQGITSTDTQYF
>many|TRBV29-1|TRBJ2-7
CSLRDGTYEQYF
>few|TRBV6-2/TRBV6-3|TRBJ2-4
CASSYPLAMAKNIQYF